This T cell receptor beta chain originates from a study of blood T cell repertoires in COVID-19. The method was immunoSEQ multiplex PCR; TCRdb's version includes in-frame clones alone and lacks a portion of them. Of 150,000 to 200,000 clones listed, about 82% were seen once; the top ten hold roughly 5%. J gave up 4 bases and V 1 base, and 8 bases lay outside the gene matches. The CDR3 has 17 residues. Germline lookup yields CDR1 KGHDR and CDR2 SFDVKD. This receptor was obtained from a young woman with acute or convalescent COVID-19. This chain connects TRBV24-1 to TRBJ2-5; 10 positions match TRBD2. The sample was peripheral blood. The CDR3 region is CATSDFGLTSGLETQYF. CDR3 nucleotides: TGTGCCACCAGTGATTTTGGTTTGACTAGCGGGTTAGAGACCCAGTACTTC.